This T cell receptor beta chain was found in a study of beta chain features in type 1 diabetes. Overall study: Healthy donors resembled patients in age, gender and cell yields.

Whole-study findings and limits: Unsettled here was the matter of whether HLA type influences TCRB rearrangement.

The isolated RNA, all of it, was reverse transcribed, so expressed TCRB transcripts were what got sequenced. Repertoires were generated with immunoSEQ multiplex PCR, while TCRdb's copy carries only in-frame clones and drops some. The repertoire has hundreds of thousands of clones, about an eighth of them found once; the top ten carry over 0.04%. About this clone: As yet, its antigen is unknown.

CDR1 is SQVTM and CDR2 is ANQGSEA in the germline V gene. The CDR3 runs to 12 residues. Trimming took 6 bases from V and 6 from J; bases not matched to a gene: 2. The J gene is TRBJ1-1, the V gene TRBV29-1; 12 bases agree with TRBD1. Sequenced: naive CD4+ T cells from blood. This receptor was identified in a woman aged 18-29 years in good health. Written as DNA, the CDR3 is TGCAGCGTCGGGGACAGGGGGCCTGAAGCTTTCTTT. It yields the protein CSVGDRGPEAFF.